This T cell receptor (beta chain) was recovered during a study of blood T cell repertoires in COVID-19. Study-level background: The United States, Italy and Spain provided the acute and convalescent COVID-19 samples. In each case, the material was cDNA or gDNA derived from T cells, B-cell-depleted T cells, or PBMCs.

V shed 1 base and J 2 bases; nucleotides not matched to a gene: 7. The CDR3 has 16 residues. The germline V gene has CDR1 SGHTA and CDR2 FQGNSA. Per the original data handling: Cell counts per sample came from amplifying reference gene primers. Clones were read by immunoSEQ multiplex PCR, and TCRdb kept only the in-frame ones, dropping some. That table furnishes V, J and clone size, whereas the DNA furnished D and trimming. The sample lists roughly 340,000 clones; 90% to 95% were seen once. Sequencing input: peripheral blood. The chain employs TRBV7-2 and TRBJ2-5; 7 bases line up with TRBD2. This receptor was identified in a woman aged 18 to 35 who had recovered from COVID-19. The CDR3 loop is CASSLVGLEKQETQYF. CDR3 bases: TGTGCCAGCAGCTTAGTCGGACTAGAAAAACAAGAGACCCAGTACTTC.